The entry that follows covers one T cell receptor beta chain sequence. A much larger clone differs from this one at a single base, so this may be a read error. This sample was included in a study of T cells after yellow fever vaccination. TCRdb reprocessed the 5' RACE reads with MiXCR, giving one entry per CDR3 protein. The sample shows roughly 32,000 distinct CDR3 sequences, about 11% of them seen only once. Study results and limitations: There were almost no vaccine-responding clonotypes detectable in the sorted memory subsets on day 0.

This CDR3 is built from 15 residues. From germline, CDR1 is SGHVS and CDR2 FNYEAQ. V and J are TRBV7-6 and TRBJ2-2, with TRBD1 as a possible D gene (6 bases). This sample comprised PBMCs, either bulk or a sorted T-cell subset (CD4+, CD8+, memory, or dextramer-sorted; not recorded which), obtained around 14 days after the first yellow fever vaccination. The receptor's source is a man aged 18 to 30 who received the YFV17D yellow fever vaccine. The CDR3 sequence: CASSPWTENTWELFF. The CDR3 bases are TGTGCCAGCAGCCCTTGGACAGAGAACACCTGGGAGCTGTTTTTT.